A single sample is the source of the 14 T cell receptor beta chains below, sequenced in a study of blood T cell repertoires in COVID-19. The data were produced by immunoSEQ multiplex PCR, yet TCRdb's version contains in-frame clones alone and is incomplete. The table lists under 200,000 clones, 85% to 90% of them singletons. The sequencing sample was made of peripheral blood. The receptors originated from a man aged 35 to 55 with active or convalescent COVID-19.

The CDR3 here is CASSTGTAYNEQFF. CDR3 in DNA: TGTGCCAGCAGCACCGGGACAGCATACAATGAGCAGTTCTTC. The chain has TRBV7-3 and TRBJ2-1, with 7 bases matching TRBD1. Germline assignment: CDR1 SGHTA and CDR2 FQGTGA. V gave up 5 bases and J gave up 4 bases; unmatched junction bases: 5. The CDR3 is 14 amino acids. Supplemented by reference TRBV7-3 and TRBJ2-1, the full variable domain reads GAGVSQTPSNKVTEKGKYVELRCDPISGHTALYWYRQSLGQGPEFLIYFQGTGAADDSGLPNDRFFAVRPEGSVSTLKIQRTERGDSAVYLCASSTGTAYNEQFFGPGTRLTVL.

The chain is built from TRBV18 and TRBJ1-2, with 7 bases fitting TRBD1. Trimming took 0 bases from V and 7 from J; bases not matched to a gene: 5. Per the germline V gene, CDR1 is KGHSH and CDR2 is LQKENI. CDR3 length equals 14 residues. The CDR3 spells CASSPPTPGGGYTF. The CDR3 DNA follows: TGTGCCAGCTCACCACCAACCCCAGGGGGTGGCTACACCTTC.

This chain connects TRBV11-2 to TRBJ1-1, with 9 bases that match TRBD1. The CDR3 runs to 12 residues. CDR1 and CDR2 (germline): SGHAT, FQNNGV. The V segment lost 5 bases and the J segment 6 bases; nucleotides outside the gene matches: 1. The CDR3 reads CASSRDRAEAFF. CDR3 coding DNA: TGTGCCAGCAGCCGGGACAGGGCTGAAGCTTTCTTT.

The chain combines TRBV28 with TRBJ1-2; the D gene is possibly TRBD1 (6 bases). Per the germline V gene, CDR1 is MDHEN and CDR2 is SYDVKM. With 6 bases removed from V and 4 bases from J, the gap between germline ends came to 15 bases. The CDR3 runs 14 residues. The chain's CDR3 is CASRGQEGFYGYTF. The CDR3, as DNA: TGTGCCAGCAGGGGACAAGAAGGTTTCTATGGCTACACCTTC.

The gene calls are TRBV19 and TRBJ1-1, with D possibly being TRBD1 (5 bases). CDR1 and CDR2 from the germline V gene are LNHDA and SQIVND (reference sequence). V lost 5 bases to trimming and J lost 3 bases, with 16 bases between them. The CDR3 is made up of 15 amino acids. In nucleotides, the CDR3 is TGTGCCAGTAGTGTAAACAGGATTTCGGACACTGAAGCTTTCTTT. Translating it yields CASSVNRISDTEAFF.

The genes are TRBV19 and TRBJ1-2; D is uncertain. The ends were cut back, 4 bases at V and 8 bases at J, with 11 bases in the middle. The CDR3 sequence is 12 residues long. Germline V CDR1 and CDR2: LNHDA, SQIVND (reference sequence). In DNA, the CDR3 is TGTGCCAGTAGTACGATTAACTGGGGCTACACCTTC. Residues: CASSTINWGYTF.

The V call is TRBV25-1, the J call TRBJ2-1; 10 bases map to TRBD2. Germline V gene data show CDR1 as MGHDK and CDR2 as SYGVNS. This CDR3 contains 15 residues. J was trimmed by 8 bases and V by 5 bases; bases with no gene match: 9. This chain's CDR3 is CASSKLAGIKDEQFF. The CDR3 DNA is TGTGCCAGCAGTAAACTAGCGGGAATTAAGGATGAGCAGTTCTTC.

The chain couples TRBV7-2 to TRBJ1-1; the D is unclear. Trimming took off 5 bases at V and 4 bases at J, with 14 bases between the two ends. Looked up from germline, CDR1 is SGHTA and CDR2 is FQGNSA. This CDR3 is built from 14 residues. CDR3 in DNA: TGTGCCAGCAGCCCTCGTCGGTTAGTCACTGAAGCTTTCTTT. Its translation is CASSPRRLVTEAFF.

Here the CDR3 reads CASSSGQGVMNTEAFF. The CDR3 region has the DNA TGCGCCAGCAGCTCCGGACAGGGGGTCATGAACACTGAAGCTTTCTTT. V and J are TRBV5-1 and TRBJ1-1, with TRBD1 matching 10 bases. V dropped 3 bases and J dropped 0; count of bases not matched to a gene: 5. In germline, CDR1 is SGHRS, CDR2 YFSETQ. This CDR3 is 16 amino acids long.

This clone appeared once. The gene calls are TRBV2 and TRBJ2-3; the D gene is possibly TRBD1 (7 bases). The germline gives CDR1 SNHLY, CDR2 FYNNEI. The CDR3 consists of 13 residues. V was clipped by 6 bases and J by 8 bases, with 15 bases between them. The CDR3 region has the DNA TGTGCCAGCAGCGACAGGGCGGAGGGTACGCAGTATTTT. Its translation: CASSDRAEGTQYF.

The table lists this clone with a few counts. This chain uses TRBV10-3 with TRBJ1-2; 7 positions agree with TRBD1. The V segment lost 10 bases and the J segment 3 bases; nucleotides outside the gene matches: 8. The CDR3 is made up of 13 amino acids. Germline CDR1 and CDR2: ENHRY and SYGVKD. CDR3 in amino acids: CASQPGTDYGYTF. For the CDR3, the DNA is TGTGCCAGCCAACCCGGGACAGACTATGGCTACACCTTC.

A few counts support this clone. The chain has TRBV19 and TRBJ1-4, with 7 bases fitting TRBD1. Germline trimming cut 3 bases from V and 8 bases from J; bases unmatched to any gene: 6. Germline loops: CDR1 LNHDA, CDR2 SQIVND (reference sequence). There are 14 residues in the CDR3. This chain's CDR3 is CASSIGTDAEKLFF. The CDR3 coding sequence is TGTGCCAGTAGTATTGGGACAGACGCCGAAAAACTGTTTTTT. Full variable domain (remainder filled in from reference TRBV19 and TRBJ1-4): DGGITQSPKYLFRKEGQNVTLSCEQNLNHDAMYWYRQDPGQGLRLIYYSQIVNDFQKGDIAEGYSVSREKKESFPLTVTSAQKNPTAFYLCASSIGTDAEKLFFGSGTQLSVL.

The chain is built from TRBV6-2 or TRBV6-3 and TRBJ2-1; 8 positions agree with TRBD2. Germline V gene lookup returns CDR1 MNHEY and CDR2 SVGEGT. This CDR3 has 16 amino acids. V lost 5 bases, J lost 4 bases, and 10 bases stayed unmatched. The CDR3: CASSPIISGMYNEQFF. CDR3 nucleotide sequence: TGTGCCAGCAGTCCGATAATTAGCGGGATGTACAATGAGCAGTTCTTC.

The chain recombines TRBV4-1 with TRBJ2-7, with TRBD1 as a possible D gene (5 bases). The CDR3 is 16 amino acids. Germline CDR1 MGHRA, CDR2 YSYEKL. V shed 0 bases and J shed 2 bases, with 14 bases lying between them. The chain's CDR3 is CASSQDLGRVPYEQYF. CDR3 coding DNA: TGCGCCAGCAGCCAAGATTTGGGCAGGGTTCCCTACGAGCAGTACTTC.